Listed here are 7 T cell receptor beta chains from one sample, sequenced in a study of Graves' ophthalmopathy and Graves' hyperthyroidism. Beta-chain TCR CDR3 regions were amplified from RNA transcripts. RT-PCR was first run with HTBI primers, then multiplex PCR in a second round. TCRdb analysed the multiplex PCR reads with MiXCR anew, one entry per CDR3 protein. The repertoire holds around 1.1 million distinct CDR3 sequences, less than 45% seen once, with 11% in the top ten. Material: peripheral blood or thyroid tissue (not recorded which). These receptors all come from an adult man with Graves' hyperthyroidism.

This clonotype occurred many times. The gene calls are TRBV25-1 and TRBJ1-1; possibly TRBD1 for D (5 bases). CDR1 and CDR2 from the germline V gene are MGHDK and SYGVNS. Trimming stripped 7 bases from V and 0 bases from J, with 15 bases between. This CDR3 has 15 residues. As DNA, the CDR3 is TGTGCCAGCACCTGCGGGGGGAATTTGAACACTGAAGCTTTCTTT. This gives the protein CASTCGGNLNTEAFF.

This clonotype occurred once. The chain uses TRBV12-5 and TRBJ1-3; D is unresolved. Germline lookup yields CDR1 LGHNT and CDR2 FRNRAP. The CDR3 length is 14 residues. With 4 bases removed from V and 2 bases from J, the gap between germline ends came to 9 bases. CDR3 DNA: TGTGCTAGTGGTTCCCTCGGGGCTGGAAACACCATATATTTT. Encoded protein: CASGSLGAGNTIYF.

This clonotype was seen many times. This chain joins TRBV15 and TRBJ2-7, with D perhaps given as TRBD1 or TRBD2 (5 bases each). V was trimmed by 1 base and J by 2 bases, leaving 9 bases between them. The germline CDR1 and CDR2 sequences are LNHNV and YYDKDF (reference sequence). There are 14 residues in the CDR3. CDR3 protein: CATSRGGTTYEQYF. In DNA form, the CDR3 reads TGTGCCACCAGCAGAGGGGGGACCACCTACGAGCAGTACTTC.

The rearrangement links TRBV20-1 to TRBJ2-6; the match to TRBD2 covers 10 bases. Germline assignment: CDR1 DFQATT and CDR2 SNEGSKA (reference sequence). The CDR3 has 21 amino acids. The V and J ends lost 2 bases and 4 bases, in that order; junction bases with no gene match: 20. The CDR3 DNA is TGCAGTGCTAGACCAAATCCCCTCTTGAGCGGGAGGGCCCCCGGGGCCAACGTCCTGACTTTC. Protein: CSARPNPLLSGRAPGANVLTF.

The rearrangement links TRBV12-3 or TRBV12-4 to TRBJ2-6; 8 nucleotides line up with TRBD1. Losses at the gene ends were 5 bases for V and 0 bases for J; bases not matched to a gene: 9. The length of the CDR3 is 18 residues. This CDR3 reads CASSPTGGNYSGANVLTF. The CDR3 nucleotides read TGTGCCAGCAGTCCAACAGGGGGGAACTACTCTGGGGCCAACGTCCTGACTTTC.

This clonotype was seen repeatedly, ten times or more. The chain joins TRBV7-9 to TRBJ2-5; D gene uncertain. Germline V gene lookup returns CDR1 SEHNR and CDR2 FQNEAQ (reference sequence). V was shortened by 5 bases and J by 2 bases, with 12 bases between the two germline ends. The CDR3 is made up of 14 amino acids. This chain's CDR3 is CASSTGEYQETQYF. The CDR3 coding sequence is TGTGCCAGCAGCACCGGAGAGTATCAAGAGACCCAGTACTTC. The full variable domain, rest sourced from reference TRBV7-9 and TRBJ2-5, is DTGVSQNPRHKITKRGQNVTFRCDPISEHNRLYWYRQTLGQGPEFLTYFQNEAQLEKSRLLSDRFSAERPKGSFSTLEIQRTEQGDSAMYLCASSTGEYQETQYFGPGTRLLVL.

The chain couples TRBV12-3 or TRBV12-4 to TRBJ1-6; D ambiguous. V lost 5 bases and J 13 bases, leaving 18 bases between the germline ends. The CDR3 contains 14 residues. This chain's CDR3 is CASSPRRLNQPLHF. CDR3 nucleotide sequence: TGTGCCAGCAGTCCCCGACGTCTCAATCAGCCCCTCCACTTT.